The table lists the clone carrying this TCR beta chain with a count of one. J was trimmed by 0 bases and V by 6 bases; bases with no gene match: 4. This CDR3 has 14 residues. Germline CDR1 is SEHNR and CDR2 is FQNEAQ (reference sequence). The sample originates from a study of T cell changes during pregnancy in multiple sclerosis. Libraries were prepared by immunoSEQ multiplex PCR; TCRdb keeps only in-frame clonotypes and omits some of them. The table has roughly 120,000 clones, 80% to 95% seen once. The clonotype comes from a female donor with multiple sclerosis, enrolled in a pregnancy study. V is TRBV7-9 and J is TRBJ1-1, with 7 nucleotides matching TRBD1. The sample in question was peripheral blood, obtained in the third trimester of pregnancy. The CDR3 is CASRAGGMNTEAFF. In DNA, the CDR3 is TGTGCCAGCAGGGCAGGGGGAATGAACACTGAAGCTTTCTTT.